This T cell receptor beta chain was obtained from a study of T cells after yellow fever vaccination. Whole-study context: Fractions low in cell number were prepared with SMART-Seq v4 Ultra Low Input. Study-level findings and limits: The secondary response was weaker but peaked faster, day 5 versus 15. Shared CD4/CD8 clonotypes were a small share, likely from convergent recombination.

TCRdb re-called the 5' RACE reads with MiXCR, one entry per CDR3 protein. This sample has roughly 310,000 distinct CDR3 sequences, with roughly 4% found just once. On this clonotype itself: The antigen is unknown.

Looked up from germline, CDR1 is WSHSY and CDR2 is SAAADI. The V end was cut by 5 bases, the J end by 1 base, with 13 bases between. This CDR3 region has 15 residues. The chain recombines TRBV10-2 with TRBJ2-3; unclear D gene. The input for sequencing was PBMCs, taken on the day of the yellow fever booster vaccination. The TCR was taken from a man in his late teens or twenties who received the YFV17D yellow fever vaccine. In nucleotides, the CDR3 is TGCGCCAGCAGTACCCGACTCGCTGGCACAGATACGCAGTATTTT. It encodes CASSTRLAGTDTQYF.